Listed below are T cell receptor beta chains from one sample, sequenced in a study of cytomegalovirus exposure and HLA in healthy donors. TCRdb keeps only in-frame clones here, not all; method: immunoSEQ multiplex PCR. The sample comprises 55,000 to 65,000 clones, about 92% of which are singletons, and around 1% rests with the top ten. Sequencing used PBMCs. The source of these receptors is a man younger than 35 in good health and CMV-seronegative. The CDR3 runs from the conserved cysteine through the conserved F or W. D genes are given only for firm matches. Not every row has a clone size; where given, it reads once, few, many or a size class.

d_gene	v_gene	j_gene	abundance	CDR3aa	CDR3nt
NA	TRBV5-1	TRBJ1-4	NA	CASSLSPGDPEKLFF	TGCGCCAGCAGCTTATCTCCAGGGGACCCCGAAAAACTGTTTTTT
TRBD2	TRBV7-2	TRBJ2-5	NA	CASSLGLAGAAGTQYF	TGTGCCAGCAGCTTAGGGCTAGCGGGGGCGGCGGGGACCCAGTACTTC
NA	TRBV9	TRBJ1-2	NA	CASSVATDTPWDYGYTF	TGTGCCAGCAGCGTAGCTACGGACACCCCATGGGACTATGGCTACACCTTC
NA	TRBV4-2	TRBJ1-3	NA	CASSPGGSGNTIYF	TGTGCCAGCAGCCCGGGGGGCTCTGGAAACACCATATATTTT
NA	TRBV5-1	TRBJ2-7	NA	CASSLGQEIYEQYF	TGCGCCAGCAGCTTGGGACAGGAGATCTACGAGCAGTACTTC
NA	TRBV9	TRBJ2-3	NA	CASSADRGTQYF	TGTGCCAGCAGCGCAGACAGAGGTACGCAGTATTTT
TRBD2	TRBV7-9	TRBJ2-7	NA	CASSPLAGGSYEQYF	TGTGCCAGCAGCCCACTAGCGGGAGGGTCCTACGAGCAGTACTTC
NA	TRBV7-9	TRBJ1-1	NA	CASSSTQIQGWTEAFF	TGTGCCAGCAGCTCAACCCAGATCCAGGGTTGGACTGAAGCTTTCTTT
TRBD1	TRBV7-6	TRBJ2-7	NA	CASSLVPGQGSYEQYF	TGTGCCAGCAGCTTAGTCCCGGGACAGGGCTCCTACGAGCAGTACTTC
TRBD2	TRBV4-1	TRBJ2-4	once	CASSQGIAGIRAKNIQYF	TGCGCCAGCAGCCAAGGGATAGCGGGGATTCGGGCCAAAAACATTCAGTACTTC
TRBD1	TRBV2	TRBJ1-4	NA	CASSGQDEKLFF	TGTGCCAGCTCAGGACAGGACGAAAAACTGTTTTTT
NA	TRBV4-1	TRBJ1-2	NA	CASSQDATYQDYTF	TGCGCCAGCAGCCAAGATGCTACCTATCAGGACTACACCTTC
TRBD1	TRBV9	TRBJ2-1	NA	CASSPPPRTGPPTQAFF	TGTGCCAGCAGCCCACCTCCCCGGACAGGGCCTCCTACCCAAGCGTTCTTC
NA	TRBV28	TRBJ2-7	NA	CASSFVGDSLYEQYF	TGTGCCAGCAGTTTCGTCGGGGATTCCCTCTACGAGCAGTACTTC
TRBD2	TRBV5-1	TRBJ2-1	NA	CASSQLAGVAYNEQFF	TGCGCCAGCAGCCAACTAGCGGGAGTTGCCTACAATGAGCAGTTCTTC
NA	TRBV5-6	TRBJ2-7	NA	CASSLRTLPHYEQYF	TGTGCCAGCAGCTTGCGGACTCTCCCTCACTACGAGCAGTACTTC
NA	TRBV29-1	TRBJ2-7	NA	CSAVGGIEQYF	TGCAGCGCTGTAGGAGGGATTGAGCAGTACTTC
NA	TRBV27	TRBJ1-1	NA	CASSLSTALGEAFF	TGTGCCAGCAGTTTGTCGACAGCCCTTGGTGAAGCTTTCTTT
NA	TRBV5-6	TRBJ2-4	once	CASSRAGIQYF	TGTGCCAGCAGTCGGGCGGGCATTCAGTACTTC
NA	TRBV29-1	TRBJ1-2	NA	CSVLQDYGYTF	TGCAGCGTCCTCCAGGACTATGGCTACACCTTC
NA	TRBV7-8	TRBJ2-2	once	CASSGGRGKNTGELFF	TGTGCCAGCAGCGGAGGGAGGGGGAAGAACACCGGGGAGCTGTTTTTT
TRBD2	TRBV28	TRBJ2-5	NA	CASGIAGGPQETQYF	TGTGCCAGCGGTATAGCGGGAGGGCCCCAAGAGACCCAGTACTTC
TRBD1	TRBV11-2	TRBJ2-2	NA	CASSFQPTGTGELFF	TGTGCCAGCAGCTTTCAACCGACAGGGACCGGGGAGCTGTTTTTT
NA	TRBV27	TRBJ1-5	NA	CASSLGQGNQPQHF	TGTGCCAGCAGTTTAGGGCAGGGTAATCAGCCCCAGCATTTT
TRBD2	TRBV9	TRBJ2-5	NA	CASTTGVLAGVGETQYF	TGTGCCAGCACTACCGGGGTGCTAGCGGGAGTAGGAGAGACCCAGTACTTC
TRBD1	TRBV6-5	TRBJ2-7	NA	CASSYSWDSHPREQYF	TGTGCCAGCAGTTACTCGTGGGACAGCCATCCTAGGGAGCAGTACTTC
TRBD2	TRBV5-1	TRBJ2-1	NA	CASRAGNGADEQFF	TGCGCCAGCAGAGCGGGAAATGGGGCGGATGAGCAGTTCTTC
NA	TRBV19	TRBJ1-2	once	CASTAAIYGYTF	TGTGCCAGTACAGCGGCAATCTATGGCTACACCTTC
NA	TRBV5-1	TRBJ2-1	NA	CASSLNSGQYVYNEQFF	TGCGCCAGCAGCTTAAACAGCGGACAGTACGTCTACAATGAGCAGTTCTTC
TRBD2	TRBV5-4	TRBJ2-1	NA	CASSLAPGLAGYEQFF	TGTGCCAGCAGCTTGGCACCGGGACTAGCGGGCTATGAGCAGTTCTTC
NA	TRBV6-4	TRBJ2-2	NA	CASSDTQGHGELFF	TGTGCCAGCAGTGACACACAGGGCCACGGGGAGCTGTTTTTT
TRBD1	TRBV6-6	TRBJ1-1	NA	CASRRQGEGTEAFF	TGTGCCAGCAGGAGACAGGGTGAAGGCACTGAAGCTTTCTTT
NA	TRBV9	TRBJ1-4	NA	CASSETTEGKLFF	TGTGCCAGCAGCGAAACGACTGAGGGAAAACTGTTTTTT
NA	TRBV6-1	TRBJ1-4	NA	CASSRRVDNEKLFF	TGTGCCAGCAGCCGACGGGTTGATAATGAAAAACTGTTTTTT
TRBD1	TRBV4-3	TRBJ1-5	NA	CASSQDRGINQPQHF	TGCGCCAGCAGCCAAGACAGGGGGATCAATCAGCCCCAGCATTTT
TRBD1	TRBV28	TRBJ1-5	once	CASSSWDRDGQPQHF	TGTGCCAGCAGTTCATGGGACAGGGACGGTCAGCCCCAGCATTTT
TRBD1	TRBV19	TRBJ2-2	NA	CASRSGQTTGELFF	TGTGCCAGTAGGTCGGGACAGACCACCGGGGAGCTGTTTTTT
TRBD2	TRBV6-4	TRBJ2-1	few	CASSRLASSSYNEQFF	TGTGCCAGCAGCCGACTAGCGTCAAGCTCCTACAATGAGCAGTTCTTC
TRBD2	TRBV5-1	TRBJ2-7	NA	CASSLASGTRMVFYEQYF	TGCGCCAGCAGCTTGGCCTCCGGGACTAGGATGGTGTTCTACGAGCAGTACTTC
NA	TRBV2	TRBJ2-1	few	CASSEAPGHYNEQFF	TGTGCCAGCAGTGAAGCCCCGGGACACTACAATGAGCAGTTCTTC
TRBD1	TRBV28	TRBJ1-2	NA	CASSLTGGNYGYTF	TGTGCCAGCAGTTTAACAGGGGGTAACTATGGCTACACCTTC
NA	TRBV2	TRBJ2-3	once	CASSLRGTTTTDTQYF	TGTGCCAGCAGCCTAAGGGGGACTACAACCACAGATACGCAGTATTTT
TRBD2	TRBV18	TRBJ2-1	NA	CASSLQREGYNEQFF	TGTGCCAGCTCACTTCAGCGGGAGGGCTACAATGAGCAGTTCTTC
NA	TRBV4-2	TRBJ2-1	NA	CASGLARETGNEQFF	TGTGCCAGCGGTCTAGCGAGGGAGACGGGAAATGAGCAGTTCTTC
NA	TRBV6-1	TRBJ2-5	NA	CASSAAGEKTQYF	TGTGCCAGCAGTGCGGCAGGGGAAAAGACCCAGTACTTC
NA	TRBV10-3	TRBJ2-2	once	CAISGATGSGELFF	TGTGCCATCAGTGGGGCGACCGGTTCCGGGGAGCTGTTTTTT
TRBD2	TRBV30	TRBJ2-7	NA	CAWSALIGTSGRGEQYF	TGTGCCTGGAGTGCACTAATAGGGACTAGCGGGAGAGGCGAGCAGTACTTC
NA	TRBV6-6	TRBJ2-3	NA	CATTNSGTDTQYF	TGTGCCACCACGAACTCGGGCACAGATACGCAGTATTTT
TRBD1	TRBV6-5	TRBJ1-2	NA	CASRQGMNYGYTF	TGTGCCAGCAGACAGGGGATGAACTATGGCTACACCTTC
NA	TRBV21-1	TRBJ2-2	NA	CASSNVRGPGELFF	TGTGCCAGCAGCAATGTCAGGGGGCCCGGGGAGCTGTTTTTT
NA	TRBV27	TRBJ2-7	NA	CASSFGGRPYEQYF	TGTGCCAGCAGTTTTGGGGGGAGGCCCTACGAGCAGTACTTC
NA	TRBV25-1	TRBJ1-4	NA	CASTGGAAEEKLFF	TGTGCCAGCACTGGCGGGGCTGCGGAGGAAAAACTGTTTTTT
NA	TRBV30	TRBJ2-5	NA	CAWSAARETQYF	TGTGCCTGGAGTGCCGCGCGGGAGACCCAGTACTTC
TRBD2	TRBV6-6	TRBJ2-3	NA	CASSYASGSRADTQYF	TGTGCCAGCAGTTACGCCAGCGGGAGTCGGGCAGATACGCAGTATTTT
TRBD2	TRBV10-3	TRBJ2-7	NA	CAISESSGDEQYF	TGTGCCATCAGTGAGTCTAGCGGGGACGAGCAGTACTTC